One sample yielded the 13 T cell receptor beta chains listed below, sequenced in a study of T cells after yellow fever vaccination. TCRdb redid the calling of the 5' RACE reads with MiXCR, one entry per CDR3 protein. The sample has a few hundred thousand distinct CDR3 sequences, less than 9.5% seen once. The sample here was CD4+ T cells sorted from PBMCs, taken 5 days after the yellow fever booster vaccination. Every receptor here comes from a man between 18 and 29 years old who received the YFV17D yellow fever vaccine.

In this sample, this clonotype turned up a few times. This chain links TRBV6-6 with TRBJ1-1, with 7 bases matching TRBD1. This CDR3 region has 14 residues. The trim removed 4 bases at V and 1 base at J, leaving 3 bases unmatched. Germline V gives CDR1 MNHNY, CDR2 SVGAGI (reference sequence). The CDR3 spells CASSSRGENTEAFF. The CDR3 nucleotides are TGTGCCAGCAGTTCCAGGGGGGAGAACACTGAAGCTTTCTTT.

This rearrangement joins TRBV7-6 to TRBJ2-2; no definite D call. From germline, CDR1 is SGHVS and CDR2 FNYEAQ. V was cut by 4 bases and J by 4 bases, with 16 bases left in between. This CDR3 contains 16 residues. Here the CDR3 DNA reads TGTGCCAGCAGCTACGGGCGGCAGGTCACCACCGGGGAGCTGTTTTTT. Translation: CASSYGRQVTTGELFF. Combining the CDR3 with reference TRBV7-6 and TRBJ2-2 gives the whole variable domain GAGVSQSPRYKVTKRGQDVALRCDPISGHVSLYWYRQALGQGPEFLTYFNYEAQQDKSGLPNDRFSAERPEGSISTLTIQRTEQRDSAMYRCASSYGRQVTTGELFFGEGSRLTVL.

The sample holds a few counts of this clonotype. V is TRBV20-1 and J is TRBJ2-3; 12 bases are shared with TRBD2. CDR3 size: 15 residues. Germline V gives CDR1 DFQATT, CDR2 SNEGSKA (reference sequence). Germline trimming cut 6 bases from V and 2 bases from J; bases unmatched to any gene: 6. This CDR3 reads CSARTSGAYTDTQYF. CDR3 nucleotides: TGCAGTGCCAGGACTAGCGGGGCCTACACAGATACGCAGTATTTT.

This clonotype has only a few counts. V and J are TRBV4-1 and TRBJ2-3, with D uncertain. This CDR3 spans 15 amino acids. With 3 bases removed from V and 3 bases from J, the gap between germline ends came to 13 bases. CDR1 and CDR2 from the germline V gene are MGHRA and YSYEKL. The CDR3 nucleotides read TGCGCCAGCAGCCAGGGCGTCATACTTACAGATACGCAGTATTTT. Its protein is CASSQGVILTDTQYF.

The rearrangement links TRBV6-2 or TRBV6-3 to TRBJ2-7, with D tentatively TRBD2 (5 bases). The germline V and J ends were trimmed by 0 bases and 7 bases, with 10 bases remaining between them. CDR1 and CDR2 (germline): MNHEY, SVGEGT. The CDR3 runs 13 residues. CDR3 bases: TGTGCCAGCAGTTACTCCGGGAATAGGGAGCAGTACGTC. Protein sequence: CASSYSGNREQYV.

The chain joins TRBV5-4 to TRBJ2-5, with a possible D match to TRBD2 (7 bases). Germline V CDR1 and CDR2: SGHNT, YYREEE (reference sequence). V was pared by 0 bases and J by 4 bases, with 13 bases between. This CDR3 has 15 residues. CDR3 protein: CASSLEGGRGETQYF. In DNA, the CDR3 is TGTGCCAGCAGCTTGGAGGGGGGGCGCGGAGAGACCCAGTACTTC.

This clonotype was seen repeatedly, ten times or more. The chain uses TRBV28 and TRBJ1-4; unclear D gene. Trimming cost V 4 bases and J 7 bases, with 16 bases left between them. Germline V gene data show CDR1 as MDHEN and CDR2 as SYDVKM. This CDR3 spans 15 amino acids. CDR3 bases: TGTGCCAGCAGTTCCTACCGGATGGGATTTGAAAAACTGTTTTTT. Its protein product is CASSSYRMGFEKLFF.

The V and J genes are TRBV4-2 and TRBJ2-1, with 14 bases that match TRBD2. The CDR3 loop spans 17 amino acids. Germline V gives CDR1 LGHNA, CDR2 YNFKEQ. With 2 bases clipped from V and 8 bases from J, the junction kept 8 bases outside the gene matches. CDR3 sequence: CASSQIMTSGGADEQFF. The CDR3 DNA reads as TGTGCCAGCAGCCAAATCATGACTAGCGGGGGGGCCGATGAGCAGTTCTTC.

This clonotype was observed at least ten times. The V call is TRBV12-3 or TRBV12-4, the J call TRBJ2-1, with TRBD2 matching 9 bases. CDR3 length: 14 residues. With V trimmed by 6 bases and J by 10 bases, 10 bases remained unmatched. This chain's CDR3 is CASRMGLAEGEQFF. CDR3 sequence (DNA): TGTGCCAGCAGGATGGGACTAGCTGAGGGCGAGCAGTTCTTC.

The chain has TRBV6-6 and TRBJ1-6; 8 bases match TRBD1. This CDR3 contains 14 residues. The V gene's germline CDR1 is MNHNY and CDR2 SVGAGI (reference sequence). The V and J ends lost 6 bases and 10 bases, in that order; junction bases with no gene match: 8. CDR3 region: CASRDREGISPLHF. DNA of the CDR3: TGTGCCAGCAGGGACAGGGAGGGAATCTCACCCCTCCACTTT.

This clonotype was seen only a few times. The chain's CDR3 is CASSLGGRDIKAGANVLTF. CDR3 in DNA: TGTGCCAGCAGTCTGGGGGGGAGAGACATTAAAGCTGGGGCCAACGTCCTGACTTTC. This chain joins TRBV12-3 or TRBV12-4 and TRBJ2-6; 7 positions agree with TRBD2. The CDR3 is 19 amino acids. J was trimmed by 2 bases and V by 5 bases; bases with no gene match: 15.

This clonotype was counted between two and nine times. CDR3 region: CASSLVALAGGRDTQYF. The CDR3 DNA is TGTGCCAGCAGCTTAGTCGCCCTAGCGGGGGGTAGAGATACGCAGTATTTT. The chain is built from TRBV7-2 and TRBJ2-3, with 11 bases that match TRBD2. Trimming at V came to 1 base and at J to 5 bases, leaving 8 bases not matched to a gene. This CDR3 region has 17 residues. Germline CDR1 SGHTA, CDR2 FQGNSA.

Note on this clonotype: The CDR3 ends on some other residue instead of the conserved phenylalanine or tryptophan, so this is likely a read error. The rearrangement links TRBV7-3 to TRBJ2-3, with unresolved D. Deletions cut 4 bases from V and 4 bases from J, with 6 bases between. The CDR3 totals 12 residues. Germline CDR1 and CDR2: SGHTA and FQGTGA. For the CDR3, the DNA is TGTGCCAGCAGCTATAATCCAGATACGCAGTATTGT. Its protein is CASSYNPDTQYC.